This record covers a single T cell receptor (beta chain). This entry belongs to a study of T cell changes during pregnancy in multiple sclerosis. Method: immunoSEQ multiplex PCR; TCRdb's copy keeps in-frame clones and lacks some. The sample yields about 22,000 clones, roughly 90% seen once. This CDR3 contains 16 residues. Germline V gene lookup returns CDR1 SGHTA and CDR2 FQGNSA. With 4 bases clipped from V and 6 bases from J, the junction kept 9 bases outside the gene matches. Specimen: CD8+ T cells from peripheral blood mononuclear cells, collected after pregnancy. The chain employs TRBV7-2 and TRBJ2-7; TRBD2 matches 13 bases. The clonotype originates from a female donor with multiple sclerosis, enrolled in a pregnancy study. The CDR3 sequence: CASSSPGLAGTLEQYF. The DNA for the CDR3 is TGTGCCAGCAGCTCGCCGGGACTAGCGGGAACCCTCGAGCAGTACTTC.